The present entry profiles one T cell receptor (beta chain) with its context. Its antigen has not been determined. No base-level quality is on record; no much larger clone is a single base apart. TCRbeta CDR3 regions were amplified from genomic DNA using the immunoSEQ Assay, a bias-controlled multiplex PCR. The original pipeline was this. Within the assay, amplification of reference gene primers was used to estimate how many nucleated cells each sample contained. To quantify the absolute abundance of each unique TCRbeta CDR3 rearrangement, sequence reads were collapsed and filtered. For each sample, productive Simpson clonality was calculated as the square root of Simpson's diversity index over productive rearrangements. What TCRdb holds here is the immuneACCESS table cut down to in-frame rearrangements. Part of the clones is not present; checked against another copy, under half of the missing clones reflect an unresolved V gene, and the others are unexplained. The V and J calls and clone size are taken from that table; D and trimming were inferred from the DNA. The table for this sample lists about 160,000 clones; around four fifths of them were counted only once. Of the sample, approximately 2.6% falls within the top ten clones.

This entry is derived from a study of blood T cell repertoires in COVID-19 (dated by TCRdb to 2018 to 2020). About the study as a whole: Samples covering the acute and convalescent phases of COVID-19 were provided by collaborators in the United States, Italy and Spain. The material from the prospective study consisted of cDNA or gDNA derived from T cells, B-cell-depleted T cells, or PBMCs. Deeply sampled blood TCRbeta repertoires from subjects exposed to, actively infected with, or recovered from COVID-19 were included in the dataset. The repertoires were released in a freely available public database meant as a resource for research on the immune response to SARS-CoV-2. The samples were drawn from the first 160 participants of the ongoing ImmuneRACE study and from 950 to 1,500 subjects provided by 6 global collaborators. Sample metadata almost always included a de-identified subject ID, COVID-19 status, age in years and sex. Where available, HLA class I and class II types were obtained from metadata supplied by the sample provider rather than from assay-based typing. Study-wide conclusions, independent of this receptor: The quantity of clinical and demographic metadata differed by source and by participant and was supplied without curation.

Each collaborating institution followed its own protocols to collect whole blood in K2EDTA tubes. For TCRbeta analysis, collaborators shipped samples as frozen whole blood, isolated PBMCs, or DNA extracted from either of those sample types. Looking up the germline V gene (reference sequence) yields CDR1 SGHNT and CDR2 YYREEE. There are 15 amino acids in the CDR3, from cysteine to phenylalanine inclusive. Of all the DNA, just the CDR3 is kept, 45 bases in frame from base 1. V is clipped by 4 bases and J by 0 bases, and the sequence between their germline boundaries is 14 bases long. The specimen was peripheral blood. The chain couples TRBV5-4 to TRBJ2-7; the D segment could be TRBD1, given 6 matching bases. The TCR was taken from a man between 65 and 85 years old with acute or convalescent COVID-19. CDR3 reads: CASSTAKTGSYEQYF. The DNA sequence reads TGTGCCAGCAGCACCGCTAAGACAGGCTCCTACGAGCAGTACTTC.